The 4 T cell receptor beta chains listed next were all sequenced from one sample in a study of preoperative IRX-2 immunotherapy in early breast cancer. Assay used: immunoSEQ multiplex PCR; TCRdb lists only in-frame clones, some missing. This repertoire shows about 62,000 clones, approximately 94% found once; its top ten account for around 1.5%. Treatment specified: preoperative locoregional IRX-2 cytokine immunotherapy. The specimen was taken from a patient treated with IRX-2 immunotherapy. Receptors were obtained from a human donor with breast cancer.

The genes are TRBV5-1 and TRBJ2-1, with D uncertain. V shed 6 bases and J shed 1 base, with 17 bases lying between them. Germline CDR1 reads SGHRS; CDR2 reads YFSETQ. This CDR3 region has 16 residues. The CDR3 region has the DNA TGCGCCAGCAACAACTACGACAAGACATCCTACAATGAGCAGTTCTTC. Protein: CASNNYDKTSYNEQFF.

The chain links TRBV4-2 to TRBJ2-1; D tentatively reads TRBD1 or TRBD2 (5 bases each). The CDR3 totals 16 residues. V lost 1 base to trimming and J lost 0 bases, with 10 bases between them. CDR1 LGHNA and CDR2 YNFKEQ come from the germline V gene. The CDR3 DNA sequence: TGTGCCAGCAGCCAAGGAGTGGGACGCTCCTACAATGAGCAGTTCTTC. Translating it yields CASSQGVGRSYNEQFF.

The chain combines TRBV25-1 with TRBJ2-5, with D perhaps matching TRBD1 or TRBD2 (6 bases each). CDR1 and CDR2 (germline): MGHDK, SYGVNS. There are 14 residues in the CDR3. V lost 5 bases and J lost 5, with 15 bases in between. CDR3 DNA sequence: TGTGCCAGCAGTTCGAGGGGGGTTGACGAGACCCAGTACTTC. Translating it yields CASSSRGVDETQYF.

The chain couples TRBV2 to TRBJ1-2, with D hard to call. V lost 0 bases, J lost 3 bases, and 14 bases lay in between. The CDR3 is 16 amino acids. Germline V gives CDR1 SNHLY, CDR2 FYNNEI. The CDR3 nucleotides read TGTGCCAGCAGTGAAGCGTCTGGGATGGGTTACTATGGCTACACCTTC. Translation: CASSEASGMGYYGYTF.